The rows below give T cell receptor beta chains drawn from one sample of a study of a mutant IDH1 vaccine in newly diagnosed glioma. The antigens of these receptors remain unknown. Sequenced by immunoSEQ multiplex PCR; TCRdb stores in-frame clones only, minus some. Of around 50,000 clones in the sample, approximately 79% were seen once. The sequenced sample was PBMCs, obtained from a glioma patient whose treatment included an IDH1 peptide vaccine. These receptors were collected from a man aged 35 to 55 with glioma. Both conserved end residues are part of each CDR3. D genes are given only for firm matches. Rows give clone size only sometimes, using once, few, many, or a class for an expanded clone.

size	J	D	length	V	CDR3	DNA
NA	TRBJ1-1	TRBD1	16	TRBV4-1	CASSQGPTGVLTEAFF	TGCGCCAGCAGCCAGGGCCCTACAGGGGTACTGACTGAAGCTTTCTTT
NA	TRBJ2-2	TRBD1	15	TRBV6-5	CASSPLDRETGELFF	TGTGCCAGCAGTCCCTTAGACAGGGAGACCGGGGAGCTGTTTTTT
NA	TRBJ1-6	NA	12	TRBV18	CASSPADSPLHF	TGTGCCAGCTCACCGGCGGACAGTCCCCTCCACTTT
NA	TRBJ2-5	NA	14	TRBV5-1	CASSFRGAGETQYF	TGCGCCAGCAGCTTCCGGGGGGCGGGTGAGACCCAGTACTTC
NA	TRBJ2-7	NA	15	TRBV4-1	CASSQGPGQAYEQYF	TGCGCCAGCAGCCAAGGGCCCGGACAAGCCTACGAGCAGTACTTC
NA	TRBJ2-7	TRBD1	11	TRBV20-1	CSALTGIEQYF	TGCAGTGCCCTGACAGGGATTGAGCAGTACTTC
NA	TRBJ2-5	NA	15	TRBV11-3	CASSWGPATGETQYF	TGTGCCAGCAGCTGGGGGCCAGCCACCGGGGAGACCCAGTACTTC
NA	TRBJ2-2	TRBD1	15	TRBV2	CASKPDRSNTGELFF	TGTGCCAGCAAGCCGGACAGGAGTAACACCGGGGAGCTGTTTTTT
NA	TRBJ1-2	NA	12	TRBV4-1	CASSQSGYGYTF	TGCGCCAGCAGCCAATCCGGCTATGGCTACACCTTC
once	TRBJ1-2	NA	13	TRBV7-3	CASSSDGSGGYTF	TGTGCCAGCAGCAGCGACGGGTCGGGTGGCTACACCTTC
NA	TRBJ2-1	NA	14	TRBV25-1	CASSRTISYNEQFF	TGTGCCAGCAGTCGAACTATTTCCTACAATGAGCAGTTCTTC
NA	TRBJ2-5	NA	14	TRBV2	CASSETTSGETQYF	TGTGCCAGCAGTGAAACGACTAGTGGGGAGACCCAGTACTTC
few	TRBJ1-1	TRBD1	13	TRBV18	CASSQGARTEAFF	TGTGCCAGCTCCCAGGGGGCGCGGACTGAAGCTTTCTTT
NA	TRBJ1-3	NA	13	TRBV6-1	CASQFHSGNTIYF	TGTGCCAGCCAGTTCCACTCTGGAAACACCATATATTTT
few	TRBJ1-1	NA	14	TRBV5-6	CASSSLILGTEAFF	TGTGCCAGCAGCTCCCTGATTTTGGGCACTGAAGCTTTCTTT
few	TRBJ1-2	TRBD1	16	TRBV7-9	CASSSVDRGLKQGYTF	TGTGCCAGCAGCTCCGTGGACAGGGGGCTTAAACAAGGCTACACCTTC
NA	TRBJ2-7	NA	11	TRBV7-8	CASSHAYEQYF	TGTGCCAGCAGCCATGCCTACGAGCAGTACTTC
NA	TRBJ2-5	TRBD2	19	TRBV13	CASSSYYGRGLAGEETQYF	TGTGCCAGCAGCTCGTACTACGGACGGGGACTAGCGGGGGAAGAGACCCAGTACTTC
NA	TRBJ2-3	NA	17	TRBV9	CASSVAGGLTSPDTQYF	TGTGCCAGCAGCGTAGCAGGGGGGCTGACCTCCCCAGATACGCAGTATTTT
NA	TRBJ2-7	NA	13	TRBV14	CASSIATGSEQYF	TGTGCCAGCAGTATAGCAACAGGATCCGAGCAGTACTTC
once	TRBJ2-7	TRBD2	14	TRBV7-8	CASSPGLAAYEQYF	TGTGCCAGCAGCCCCGGACTAGCGGCTTACGAGCAGTACTTC
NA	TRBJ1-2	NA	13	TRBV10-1	CASSESWLGGYTF	TGCGCCAGCAGTGAGTCTTGGCTGGGCGGCTACACCTTC
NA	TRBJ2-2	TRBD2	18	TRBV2	CASRGGGAGGQRTGELFF	TGTGCCAGCAGGGGGGGAGGAGCGGGGGGACAACGTACCGGGGAGCTGTTTTTT
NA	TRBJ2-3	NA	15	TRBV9	CASSVVDKSTDTQYF	TGTGCCAGCAGCGTAGTGGACAAAAGCACAGATACGCAGTATTTT
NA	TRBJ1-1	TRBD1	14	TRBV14	CASSQGQGRAEAFF	TGTGCCAGCAGCCAAGGACAGGGAAGGGCTGAAGCTTTCTTT
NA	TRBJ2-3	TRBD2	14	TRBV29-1	CSGSGTSGQDTQYF	TGCAGCGGTTCCGGGACTAGCGGTCAAGATACGCAGTATTTT
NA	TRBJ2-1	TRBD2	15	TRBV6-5	CASSYLAGAYNEQFF	TGTGCCAGCAGTTATTTAGCGGGGGCCTACAATGAGCAGTTCTTC
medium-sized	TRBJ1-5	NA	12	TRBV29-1	CSVGTSNQPQHF	TGCAGCGTTGGGACCAGCAATCAGCCCCAGCATTTT
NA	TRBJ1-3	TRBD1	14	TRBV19	CASRYGQVGNTIYF	TGTGCCAGTCGATATGGACAGGTTGGAAACACCATATATTTT
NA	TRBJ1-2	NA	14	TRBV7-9	CASSLARDGAGYTF	TGTGCCAGCAGCTTAGCACGGGATGGGGCTGGCTACACCTTC
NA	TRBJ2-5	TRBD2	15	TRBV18	CASSPRETSGETQYF	TGTGCCAGCTCACCAAGGGAGACTAGCGGGGAGACCCAGTACTTC
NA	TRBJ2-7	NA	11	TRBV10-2	CASSQSYEQYF	TGCGCCAGCAGTCAAAGCTACGAGCAGTACTTC
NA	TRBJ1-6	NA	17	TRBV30	CAWSEDGRDSYNSPLHF	TGTGCCTGGAGTGAGGATGGGCGAGACTCCTATAATTCACCCCTCCACTTT
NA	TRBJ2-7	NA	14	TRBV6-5	CASSYGGQSYEQYF	TGTGCCAGCAGTTACGGGGGGCAGTCCTACGAGCAGTACTTC
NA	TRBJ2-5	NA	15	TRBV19	CASSIVGGLGETQYF	TGTGCCAGTAGTATAGTGGGGGGCCTGGGGGAGACCCAGTACTTC
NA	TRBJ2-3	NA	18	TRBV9	CASSVETSRRGWTDTQYF	TGTGCCAGCAGCGTAGAGACATCTCGTAGGGGTTGGACAGATACGCAGTATTTT
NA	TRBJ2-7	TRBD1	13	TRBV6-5	CASGQGDLYEQYF	TGTGCCAGCGGACAGGGCGATCTCTACGAGCAGTACTTC
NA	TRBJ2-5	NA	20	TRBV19	CASSMATGGAVAGVQETQYF	TGTGCCAGTAGTATGGCGACAGGGGGCGCGGTAGCGGGGGTCCAAGAGACCCAGTACTTC
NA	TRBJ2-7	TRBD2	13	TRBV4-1	CASRGLAGYEQYF	TGCGCCAGCAGAGGTCTAGCGGGGTACGAGCAGTACTTC
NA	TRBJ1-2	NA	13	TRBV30	CAWSVSGLGGYTF	TGTGCCTGGAGTGTATCGGGGTTAGGGGGCTACACCTTC
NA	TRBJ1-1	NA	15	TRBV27	CASSLSPLWDTEAFF	TGTGCCAGCAGTTTATCCCCCCTTTGGGACACTGAAGCTTTCTTT
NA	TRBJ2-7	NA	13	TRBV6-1	CASRGPSDYEQYF	TGTGCCAGCCGGGGCCCTTCCGATTACGAGCAGTACTTC
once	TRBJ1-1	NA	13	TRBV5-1	CASREEGNTEAFF	TGCGCCAGCAGGGAGGAGGGGAACACTGAAGCTTTCTTT